This passage covers 2 T cell receptor beta chains from one sample sequenced in a study of cytomegalovirus exposure and HLA in healthy donors. With 60 Vbeta and 13 Jbeta primers, the PCR was carried out. Clones were read by immunoSEQ multiplex PCR, and TCRdb kept only the in-frame ones, dropping some. The sample includes around 150,000 clones, just under 65% seen only once; the top ten take roughly 7%. The source material was PBMCs. The receptors were sampled from a woman in her sixties or seventies in good health and CMV-seropositive.

The J gene is TRBJ2-4, the V gene TRBV30; 8 nucleotides agree with TRBD1. This CDR3 is 15 amino acids long. The germline gives CDR1 GTSNPN, CDR2 SVGIG (reference sequence). The trim removed 2 bases at V and 1 base at J, leaving 4 bases unmatched. Written as DNA, the CDR3 is TGTGCCTGGAGTTTGACAGGGGTGGCCAAAAACATTCAGTACTTC. Protein product: CAWSLTGVAKNIQYF.

This clone turned up a few times. This chain uses TRBV11-3 with TRBJ1-3; no definite D call. CDR3 length: 16 residues. Trimming removed 5 bases from V and 0 bases from J, with 14 bases in between. Germline CDR1 and CDR2: SGHNT and YENEEA. CDR3 coding DNA: TGTGCCAGCAGCCCCAGCGGGTCTCACTCTGGAAACACCATATATTTT. Its translation is CASSPSGSHSGNTIYF.